Below are 10 T cell receptor beta chains sequenced from a single sample in a study of blood T cells in healthy people across ages. A second about 7 to 11 cycle PCR used barcoded and J-beta primers. TCRdb used MiXCR to reprocess the 5' RACE reads, holding one entry per CDR3 protein. The table includes 1.8 million or so distinct CDR3 sequences, about 39% detected once. Sequenced material: blood. These receptors were collected from a human donor in good health.

CDR3 in amino acids: CASSSQGQQETQYF. For the CDR3, the DNA is TGTGCCAGCAGTTCCCAGGGACAGCAAGAGACCCAGTACTTC. V is TRBV12-3 or TRBV12-4 and J is TRBJ2-5, with 7 bases that match TRBD1. Trimming removed 4 bases from V and 2 bases from J; junction bases left unmatched: 4. This CDR3 comprises 14 residues.

This clonotype was seen a handful of times. The gene calls are TRBV4-1 and TRBJ2-7; no clear D gene. In germline, CDR1 is MGHRA, CDR2 YSYEKL. The CDR3 totals 15 residues. V was cut by 4 bases and J by 3 bases, with 16 bases left in between. The CDR3 region is CASSPSHPSGYEQYF. CDR3 sequence (DNA): TGCGCCAGCAGCCCCAGTCACCCGTCCGGCTACGAGCAGTACTTC.

The chain couples TRBV2 to TRBJ2-7; weak D call: TRBD1 (5 bases). CDR1 and CDR2 from the germline V gene are SNHLY and FYNNEI. V was shortened by 3 bases and J by 6 bases, with 15 bases between the two germline ends. CDR3 length: 14 residues. CDR3 nucleotides: TGTGCCAGCAGTGATGAAAGACAGAGCAGCGAGCAGTACTTC. It yields the protein CASSDERQSSEQYF.

The V and J genes are TRBV6-6 and TRBJ1-2; no reliable D call. This CDR3 contains 12 residues. Per germline, CDR1 MNHNY and CDR2 SVGAGI (reference sequence). The V and J ends lost 4 bases and 8 bases respectively, with 11 bases between them. CDR3 residues: CASSSSTTGYTF. CDR3 nucleotide sequence: TGTGCCAGCAGTTCGTCGACAACCGGCTACACCTTC.

The chain links TRBV7-2 to TRBJ2-3; maybe TRBD2 (6 bases). Germline V gene lookup returns CDR1 SGHTA and CDR2 FQGNSA. The CDR3 has 16 amino acids. The V and J ends lost 5 bases and 2 bases respectively, with 17 bases between them. CDR3 coding DNA: TGTGCCAGCAGCCCTAGAGGCCGGGGGAACACAGATACGCAGTATTTT. Translation: CASSPRGRGNTDTQYF.

The CDR3 region has the DNA TGTGCCAGCAGTGAACTGCTAAGGACCCAGTACTTC. Protein: CASSELLRTQYF. The rearrangement joins TRBV6-1 to TRBJ2-5; unclear D gene. Trimming took 2 bases from V and 7 from J, leaving 8 bases between them. This CDR3 has 12 residues. CDR1 and CDR2 from the germline V gene are MNHNS and SASEGT.

The chain carries TRBV29-1 and TRBJ2-1, with D possibly TRBD1 on 6 matching bases. The CDR3 length is 13 residues. Germline loops: CDR1 SQVTM, CDR2 ANQGSEA. The V end lost 6 bases, the J end lost 5 bases, and 14 bases lay between the germline ends. DNA of the CDR3: TGCAGCGTCACAGGGAAGGAGGACAATGAGCAGTTCTTC. Its protein product is CSVTGKEDNEQFF.

V and J are TRBV7-2 and TRBJ2-7, with D possibly being TRBD1 or TRBD2 (6 bases each). The J call may be incorrect, as the DNA end agrees better with TRBJ2-5. The CDR3 is 15 amino acids. Per the germline V gene, CDR1 is SGHTA and CDR2 is FQGNSA. The CDR3 loop is CASSLGGPEGETQYF. CDR3 in DNA: TGTGCCAGCAGCTTAGGGGGGCCGGAGGGGGAGACCCAGTACTTC.

This chain uses TRBV15 with TRBJ1-2; tentative D call: TRBD1 (6 bases). The CDR3 has 16 residues. V was pared by 0 bases and J by 8 bases, with 19 bases between. The germline gives CDR1 LNHNV, CDR2 YYDKDF (reference sequence). The CDR3: CATSRDRSTGTWGYTF. CDR3 coding DNA: TGTGCCACCAGCAGAGATAGATCTACAGGGACCTGGGGCTACACCTTC.

V and J are TRBV29-1 and TRBJ1-1, with 7 bases aligning to TRBD1. The J segment lost 1 base and the V segment lost 3 bases, leaving 8 bases of the junction unmatched. Germline V lookup: CDR1 SQVTM, CDR2 ANQGSEA. There are 15 residues in the CDR3. The CDR3 region is CSVDRTGAPNTEAFF. For the CDR3, the DNA is TGCAGCGTTGATCGGACAGGAGCCCCGAACACTGAAGCTTTCTTT.